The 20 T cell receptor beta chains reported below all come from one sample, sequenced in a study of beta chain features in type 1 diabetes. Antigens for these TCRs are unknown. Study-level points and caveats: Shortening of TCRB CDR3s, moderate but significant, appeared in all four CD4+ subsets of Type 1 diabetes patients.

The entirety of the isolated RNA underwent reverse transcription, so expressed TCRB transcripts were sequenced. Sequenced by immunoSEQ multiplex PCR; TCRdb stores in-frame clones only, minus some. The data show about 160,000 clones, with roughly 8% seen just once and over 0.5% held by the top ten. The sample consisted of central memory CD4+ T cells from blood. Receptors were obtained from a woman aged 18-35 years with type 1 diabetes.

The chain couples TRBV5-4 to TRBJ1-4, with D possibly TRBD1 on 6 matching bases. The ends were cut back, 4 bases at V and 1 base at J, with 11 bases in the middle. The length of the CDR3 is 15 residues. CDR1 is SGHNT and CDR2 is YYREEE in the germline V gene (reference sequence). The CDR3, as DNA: TGTGCCAGCAGCCGCAGCAGGGGAACTAATGAAAAACTGTTTTTT. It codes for CASSRSRGTNEKLFF.

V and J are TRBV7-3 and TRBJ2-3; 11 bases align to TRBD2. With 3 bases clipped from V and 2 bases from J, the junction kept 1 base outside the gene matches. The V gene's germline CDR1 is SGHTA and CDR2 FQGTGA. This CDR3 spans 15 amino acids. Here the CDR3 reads CASSLTSGNTDTQYF. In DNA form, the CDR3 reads TGTGCCAGCAGCTTGACTAGCGGGAACACAGATACGCAGTATTTT.

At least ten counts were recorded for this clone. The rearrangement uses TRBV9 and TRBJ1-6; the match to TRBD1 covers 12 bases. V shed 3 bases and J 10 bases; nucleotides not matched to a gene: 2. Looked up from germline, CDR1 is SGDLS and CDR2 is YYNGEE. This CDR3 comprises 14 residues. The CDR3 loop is CASSAGTGGSPLHF. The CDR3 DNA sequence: TGTGCCAGCAGCGCCGGGACAGGGGGCTCACCCCTCCACTTT.

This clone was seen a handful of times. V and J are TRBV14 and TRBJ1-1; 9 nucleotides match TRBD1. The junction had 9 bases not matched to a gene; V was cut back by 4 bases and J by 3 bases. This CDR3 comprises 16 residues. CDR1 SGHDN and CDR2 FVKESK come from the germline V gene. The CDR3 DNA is TGTGCCAGCAGCCTCCTGGGGACAGGGCGAGACACTGAAGCTTTCTTT. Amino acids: CASSLLGTGRDTEAFF.

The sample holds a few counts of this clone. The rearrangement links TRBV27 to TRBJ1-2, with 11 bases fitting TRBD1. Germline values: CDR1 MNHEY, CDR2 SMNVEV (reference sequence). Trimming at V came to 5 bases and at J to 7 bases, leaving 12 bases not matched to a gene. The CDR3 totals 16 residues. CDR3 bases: TGTGCCAGCAGTCCCTCCGGACAGGGGGCAGAAGGTGGCTACACCTTC. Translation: CASSPSGQGAEGGYTF.

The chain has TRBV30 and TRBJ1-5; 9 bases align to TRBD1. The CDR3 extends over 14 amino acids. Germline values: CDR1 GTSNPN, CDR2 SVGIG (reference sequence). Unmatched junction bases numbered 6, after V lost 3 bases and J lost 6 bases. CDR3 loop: CAWRPGTGLQPQHF. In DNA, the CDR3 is TGTGCCTGGAGGCCCGGGACAGGGCTTCAGCCCCAGCATTTT.

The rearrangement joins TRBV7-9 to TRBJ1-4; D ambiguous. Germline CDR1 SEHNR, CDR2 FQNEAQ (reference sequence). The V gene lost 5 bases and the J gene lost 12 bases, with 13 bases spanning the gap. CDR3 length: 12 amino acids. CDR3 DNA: TGTGCCAGCAGCCCCGGGAACCTGGAACTGTTTTTT. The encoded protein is CASSPGNLELFF.

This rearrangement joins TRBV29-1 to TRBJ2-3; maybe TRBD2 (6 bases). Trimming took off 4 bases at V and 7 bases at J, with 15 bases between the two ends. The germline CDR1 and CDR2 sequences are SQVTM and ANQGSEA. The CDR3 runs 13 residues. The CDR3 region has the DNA TGCAGCGTTGGCGGGGAGTGGCAGAATACGCAGTATTTT. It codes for CSVGGEWQNTQYF.

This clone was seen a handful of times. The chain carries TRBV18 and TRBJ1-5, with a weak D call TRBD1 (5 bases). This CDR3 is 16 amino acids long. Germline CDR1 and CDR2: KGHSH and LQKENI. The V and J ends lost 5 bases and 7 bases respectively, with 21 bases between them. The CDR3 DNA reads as TGTGCCAGCTCAAAACAACCGGGAGCCGGGGCGCAGCCCCAGCATTTT. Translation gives CASSKQPGAGAQPQHF.

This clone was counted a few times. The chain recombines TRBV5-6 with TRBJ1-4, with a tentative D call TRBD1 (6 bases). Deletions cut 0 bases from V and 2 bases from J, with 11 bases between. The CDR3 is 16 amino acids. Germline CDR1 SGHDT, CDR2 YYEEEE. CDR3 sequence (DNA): TGTGCCAGCAGCTTGGGGCCGGACAGTACTAATGAAAAACTGTTTTTT. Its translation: CASSLGPDSTNEKLFF.

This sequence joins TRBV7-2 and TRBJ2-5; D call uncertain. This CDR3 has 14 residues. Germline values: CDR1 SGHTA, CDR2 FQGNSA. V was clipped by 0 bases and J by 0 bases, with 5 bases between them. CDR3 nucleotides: TGTGCCAGCAGCTTAGCCATGTACCAAGAGACCCAGTACTTC. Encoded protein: CASSLAMYQETQYF.

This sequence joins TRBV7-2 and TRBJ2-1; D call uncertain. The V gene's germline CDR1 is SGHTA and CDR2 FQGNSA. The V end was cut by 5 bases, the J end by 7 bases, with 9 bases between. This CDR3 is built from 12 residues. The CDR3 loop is CASSQALNEQFF. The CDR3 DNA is TGTGCCAGCAGCCAGGCCCTAAATGAGCAGTTCTTC.

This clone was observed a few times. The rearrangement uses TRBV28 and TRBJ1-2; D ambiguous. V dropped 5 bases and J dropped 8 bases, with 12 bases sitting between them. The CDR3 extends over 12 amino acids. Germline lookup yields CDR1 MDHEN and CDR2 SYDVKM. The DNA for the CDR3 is TGTGCCAGCAGTCCGAAGTTGGAGGGCTACACCTTC. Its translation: CASSPKLEGYTF.

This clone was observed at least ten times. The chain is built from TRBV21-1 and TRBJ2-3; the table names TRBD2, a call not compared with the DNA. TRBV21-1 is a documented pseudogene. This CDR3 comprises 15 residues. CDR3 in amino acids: CASRSRKRGRDTQYF. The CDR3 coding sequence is TGTGCCAGCAGGTCCAGGAAGCGGGGACGAGATACGCAGTATTTT.

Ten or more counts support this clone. The CDR3 nucleotides are TGTGCCAGCAGCCCGGGACTAGCGGGCAGAACTGGCGAAGAGACCCAGTACTTC. Translation gives CASSPGLAGRTGEETQYF. The rearrangement links TRBV9 to TRBJ2-5, with 12 bases matching TRBD2. J was trimmed by 3 bases and V by 4 bases; bases with no gene match: 13. Per germline, CDR1 SGDLS and CDR2 YYNGEE. This CDR3 has 18 residues.

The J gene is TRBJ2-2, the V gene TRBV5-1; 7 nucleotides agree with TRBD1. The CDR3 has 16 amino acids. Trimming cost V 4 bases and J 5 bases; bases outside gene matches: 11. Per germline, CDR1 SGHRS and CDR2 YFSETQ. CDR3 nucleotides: TGCGCCAGCAGCCAAGCCCAGACAGGGAATACCGGGGAGCTGTTTTTT. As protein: CASSQAQTGNTGELFF. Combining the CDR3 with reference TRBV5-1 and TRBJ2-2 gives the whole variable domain KAGVTQTPRYLIKTRGQQVTLSCSPISGHRSVSWYQQTPGQGLQFLFEYFSETQRNKGNFPGRFSGRQFSNSRSEMNVSTLELGDSALYLCASSQAQTGNTGELFFGEGSRLTVL.

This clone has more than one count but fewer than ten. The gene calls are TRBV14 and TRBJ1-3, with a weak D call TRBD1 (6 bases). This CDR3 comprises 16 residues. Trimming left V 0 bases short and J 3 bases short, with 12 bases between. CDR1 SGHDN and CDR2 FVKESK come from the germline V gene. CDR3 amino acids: CASSQDPGGLGNTIYF. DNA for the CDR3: TGTGCCAGCAGCCAAGATCCCGGGGGGCTTGGAAACACCATATATTTT. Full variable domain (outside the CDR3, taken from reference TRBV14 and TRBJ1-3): EAGVTQFPSHSVIEKGQTVTLRCDPISGHDNLYWYRRVMGKEIKFLLHFVKESKQDESGMPNNRFLAERTGGTYSTLKVQPAELEDSGVYFCASSQDPGGLGNTIYFGEGSWLTVV.

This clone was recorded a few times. CDR3 DNA: TGTGCCAGCAGCACCGCCCGAGTTACAGGGTCACCCCTCCACTTT. Protein sequence: CASSTARVTGSPLHF. The chain employs TRBV7-2 and TRBJ1-6, with D possibly being TRBD1 (6 bases). Looked up from germline, CDR1 is SGHTA and CDR2 is FQGNSA. V was trimmed by 5 bases and J by 10 bases, leaving 18 bases between them. This CDR3 contains 15 residues.

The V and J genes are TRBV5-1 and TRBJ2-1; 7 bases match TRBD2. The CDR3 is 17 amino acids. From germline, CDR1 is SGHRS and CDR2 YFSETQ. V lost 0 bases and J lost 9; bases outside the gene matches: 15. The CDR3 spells CASSLEVSAGTILEQFF. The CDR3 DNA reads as TGCGCCAGCAGCTTGGAAGTTTCCGCCGGGACTATTCTTGAGCAGTTCTTC.

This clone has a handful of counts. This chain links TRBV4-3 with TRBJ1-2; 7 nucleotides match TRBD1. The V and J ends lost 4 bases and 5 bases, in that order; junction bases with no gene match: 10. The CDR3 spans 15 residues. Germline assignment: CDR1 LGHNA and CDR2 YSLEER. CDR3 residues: CASSPGPTGYYGYTF. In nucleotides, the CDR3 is TGCGCCAGCAGCCCTGGCCCGACAGGGTATTATGGCTACACCTTC.